This T cell receptor (beta chain) was recorded in a study of cytomegalovirus exposure and HLA in healthy donors. Germline CDR1 is SNHLY and CDR2 is FYNNEI. The CDR3 is 13 residues long. Trimming cost V 8 bases and J 2 bases; bases outside gene matches: 3. With 60 Vbeta and 13 Jbeta primers, the PCR was carried out. Produced via immunoSEQ multiplex PCR; TCRdb's table is partial and in-frame only. The sample has about 86,000 clones; 60% to 80% are singletons. The specimen was PBMCs. The chain links TRBV2 to TRBJ1-5; TRBD1 aligns across 7 bases. The clonotype was recovered from a female donor in good health and CMV-seronegative. CDR3 coding DNA: TGTGCCAGCCAAGGACAGGGCAATCAGCCCCAGCATTTT. Protein product: CASQGQGNQPQHF.